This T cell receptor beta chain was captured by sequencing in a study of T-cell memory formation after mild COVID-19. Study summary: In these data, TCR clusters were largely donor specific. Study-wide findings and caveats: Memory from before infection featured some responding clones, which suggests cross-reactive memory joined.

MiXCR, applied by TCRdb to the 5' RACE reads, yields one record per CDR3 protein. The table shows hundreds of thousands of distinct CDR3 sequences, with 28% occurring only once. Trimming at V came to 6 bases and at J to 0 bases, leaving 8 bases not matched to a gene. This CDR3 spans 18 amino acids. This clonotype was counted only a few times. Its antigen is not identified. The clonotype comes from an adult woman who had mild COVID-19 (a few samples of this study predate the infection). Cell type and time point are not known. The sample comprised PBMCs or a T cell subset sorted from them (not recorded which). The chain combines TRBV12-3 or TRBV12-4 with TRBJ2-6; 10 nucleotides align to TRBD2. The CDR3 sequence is CASSPLAGVPSGANVLTF. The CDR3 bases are TGTGCCAGCAGCCCTCTAGCGGGGGTTCCCTCTGGGGCCAACGTCCTGACTTTC.